Below, 5 T cell receptor beta chains from the same sample are listed, as sequenced in a study of monozygotic twins with inflammatory bowel disease. Reprocessing the 5' RACE reads, TCRdb reports a single entry for every CDR3 protein and omits DNA. The sample holds approximately 420,000 distinct CDR3 sequences. Sequences were obtained from blood. The source of these receptors is a human donor with ulcerative colitis or Crohn's disease, or a healthy co-twin of an affected twin (not recorded which).

This sequence joins TRBV12-3 or TRBV12-4 and TRBJ1-5; TCRdb picks TRBD1, but there is no DNA to check that call. CDR3 length equals 16 residues. CDR3 region: CASSLGPAGVNQPQHF.

This chain uses TRBV20-1 with TRBJ1-3. The CDR3 consists of 13 residues. CDR1 DFQATT and CDR2 SNEGSKA come from the germline V gene (reference sequence). CDR3 amino acids: CSASYDSGNTIYF.

This chain connects TRBV20-1 to TRBJ2-2; there is no DNA to check the TCRdb D call of TRBD1. The CDR3 totals 11 residues. Germline CDR1 and CDR2: DFQATT and SNEGSKA (reference sequence). The CDR3 sequence is CSGGRAGELFF.

The chain joins TRBV7-2 to TRBJ1-2. CDR1 is SGHTA and CDR2 is FQGNSA in the germline V gene. The CDR3 totals 15 residues. Here the CDR3 reads CASSLVDTANYGYTF. The full variable domain, completed using reference TRBV7-2 and TRBJ1-2, is GAGVSQSPSNKVTEKGKDVELRCDPISGHTALYWYRQSLGQGLEFLIYFQGNSAPDKSGLPSDRFSAERTGGSVSTLTIQRTQQEDSAVYLCASSLVDTANYGYTFGSGTRLTVV.

The V and J genes are TRBV7-2 and TRBJ2-6. CDR1 is SGHTA and CDR2 is FQGNSA in the germline V gene. CDR3 length equals 15 residues. CDR3: CASSFWGSGANVLTF.